A single sample is the source of the 17 T cell receptor beta chains below, sequenced in a study of cytomegalovirus exposure and HLA in healthy donors. Primers included in the PCR were 60 Vbeta and 13 Jbeta primers. Profiling relied on immunoSEQ multiplex PCR, and the TCRdb table lists in-frame clones only, not all of them. The sample has 150,000 to 200,000 clones, 65% to 80% seen once; the top ten hold 1.5% to 2%. Sample: PBMCs. These receptors originate from a woman aged 25 to 39 in good health and CMV-seronegative.

This chain uses TRBV9 with TRBJ2-7; TRBD1 aligns across 7 bases. Trimming removed 2 bases from V and 0 bases from J; junction bases left unmatched: 8. CDR1 and CDR2 from the germline V gene are SGDLS and YYNGEE. This CDR3 has 16 residues. CDR3 sequence (DNA): TGTGCCAGCAGCGTCGGGACAGACACACTCTCCTACGAGCAGTACTTC. Its protein is CASSVGTDTLSYEQYF.

The V call is TRBV7-9, the J call TRBJ2-4; no definite D call. This CDR3 spans 13 amino acids. V gave up 3 bases and J gave up 10 bases, with 13 bases separating them. Germline V CDR1 and CDR2: SEHNR, FQNEAQ (reference sequence). CDR3 DNA sequence: TGTGCCAGCAGCTTGGTTGGCCATAATATTCAGTACTTC. Translated: CASSLVGHNIQYF.

The chain recombines TRBV28 with TRBJ1-2, with D tentatively TRBD1 (5 bases). Trimming stripped 10 bases from V and 5 bases from J, with 17 bases between. There are 13 residues in the CDR3. Germline values: CDR1 MDHEN, CDR2 SYDVKM. The CDR3 nucleotides read TGTGCCACCCCTTCCCTGGGGGGGTATGGCTACACCTTC. This encodes CATPSLGGYGYTF.

This chain joins TRBV4-1 and TRBJ2-7; 11 nucleotides agree with TRBD2. Germline V lookup: CDR1 MGHRA, CDR2 YSYEKL. The CDR3 length is 15 residues. With V trimmed by 0 bases and J by 6 bases, 4 bases remained unmatched. The CDR3 nucleotides read TGCGCCAGCAGCCAAGAGGCTAGCGGGGGGACCGAGCAGTACTTC. Its protein is CASSQEASGGTEQYF.

In its sample, this clone was seen a few times. The V gene is TRBV9, the J gene TRBJ1-2; D remains ambiguous. V shed 7 bases and J shed 7 bases, with 11 bases lying between them. Germline CDR1 SGDLS, CDR2 YYNGEE. The CDR3 sequence is 11 residues long. CDR3 residues: CASARGRGYTF. The CDR3 DNA follows: TGTGCCAGCGCTCGCGGGCGTGGCTACACCTTC. Full variable domain (remainder filled in from reference TRBV9 and TRBJ1-2): DSGVTQTPKHLITATGQRVTLRCSPRSGDLSVYWYQQSLDQGLQFLIQYYNGEERAKGNILERFSAQQFPDLHSELNLSSLELGDSALYFCASARGRGYTFGSGTRLTVV.

The V gene is TRBV28, the J gene TRBJ1-5; D gene ambiguous. Trimming took off 3 bases at V and 0 bases at J, with 9 bases between the two ends. Germline V gene data show CDR1 as MDHEN and CDR2 as SYDVKM. This CDR3 has 15 residues. For the CDR3, the DNA is TGTGCCAGCAGTTTTTACGGAGATAGCAATCAGCCCCAGCATTTT. Its protein product is CASSFYGDSNQPQHF.

As DNA, the CDR3 is TGTGCCAGCAGCTTCTCGGTACAGGGCAGACGTGAAGCTTTCTTT. Its translation: CASSFSVQGRREAFF. This chain connects TRBV7-9 to TRBJ1-1, with D possibly matching TRBD1 (6 bases). Trimming took 3 bases from V and 7 from J, leaving 18 bases between them. The V gene's germline CDR1 is SEHNR and CDR2 FQNEAQ (reference sequence). The CDR3 has 15 amino acids.

The V gene is TRBV30, the J gene TRBJ1-2, with 9 bases that match TRBD1. The CDR3 runs to 14 residues. V shed 2 bases, J shed 7 bases, and the junction held 8 bases outside the gene matches. Germline V gene lookup returns CDR1 GTSNPN and CDR2 SVGIG (reference sequence). This CDR3 is CAWSILDRGSGYTF. The CDR3 coding sequence is TGTGCCTGGAGTATCCTGGACAGGGGAAGTGGCTACACCTTC. The variable domain in full, completed from reference TRBV30 and TRBJ1-2, reads SQTIHQWPATLVQPVGSPLSLECTVEGTSNPNLYWYRQAAGRGLQLLFYSVGIGQISSEVPQNLSASRPQDRQFILSSKKLLLSDSGFYLCAWSILDRGSGYTFGSGTRLTVV.

The chain joins TRBV28 to TRBJ2-3; 8 bases align to TRBD2. CDR1 MDHEN and CDR2 SYDVKM come from the germline V gene. This CDR3 is built from 15 residues. The trim removed 3 bases at V and 1 base at J, leaving 3 bases unmatched. In DNA, the CDR3 is TGTGCCAGCAGTTTGGGCGGGGGGCGCACAGATACGCAGTATTTT. Protein: CASSLGGGRTDTQYF.

The chain couples TRBV10-3 to TRBJ1-2; D might be TRBD1 (5 bases). V lost 0 bases, J lost 6 bases, and 14 bases lay in between. Per germline, CDR1 ENHRY and CDR2 SYGVKD. The CDR3 covers 15 residues. CDR3 sequence reads: CAISESISGLDGYTF. The CDR3 DNA reads as TGTGCCATCAGTGAGTCGATATCAGGGCTAGATGGCTACACCTTC.

The chain combines TRBV20-1 with TRBJ2-3; D may be TRBD1 (6 bases). The CDR3 is made up of 11 amino acids. V lost 6 bases and J lost 6, with 10 bases in between. Germline loops: CDR1 DFQATT, CDR2 SNEGSKA (reference sequence). The chain's CDR3 is CSARRGDTQYF. As DNA, the CDR3 is TGCAGTGCAAGAAGGGGGGATACGCAGTATTTT.

V gene TRBV25-1 combines with J gene TRBJ1-2, with D possibly TRBD1 on 6 matching bases. CDR3 length: 15 amino acids. With 3 bases removed from V and 6 bases from J, the gap between germline ends came to 17 bases. Germline lookup yields CDR1 MGHDK and CDR2 SYGVNS. The DNA for the CDR3 is TGTGCCAGCAGTGAGCCGGGACAAGTGAGGAATGGCTACACCTTC. Amino acid sequence: CASSEPGQVRNGYTF.

The chain recombines TRBV7-9 with TRBJ1-1; D call uncertain. In germline, CDR1 is SEHNR, CDR2 FQNEAQ (reference sequence). V was pared by 2 bases and J by 8 bases, with 15 bases between. There are 14 residues in the CDR3. CDR3 loop: CASSLPGGALEAFF. CDR3 coding DNA: TGTGCCAGCAGCTTACCTGGCGGCGCTTTGGAAGCTTTCTTT. Combining the CDR3 with reference TRBV7-9 and TRBJ1-1 gives the whole variable domain DTGVSQNPRHKITKRGQNVTFRCDPISEHNRLYWYRQTLGQGPEFLTYFQNEAQLEKSRLLSDRFSAERPKGSFSTLEIQRTEQGDSAMYLCASSLPGGALEAFFGQGTRLTVV.

V and J are TRBV19 and TRBJ1-5, with TRBD1 matching 8 bases. CDR3 length: 14 residues. With V trimmed by 7 bases and J by 6 bases, 8 bases remained unmatched. The germline gives CDR1 LNHDA, CDR2 SQIVND (reference sequence). The CDR3 DNA sequence: TGTGCCAGTACCCCTGACAGGGGAGGTCAGCCCCAGCATTTT. Translating it yields CASTPDRGGQPQHF.

This chain links TRBV5-8 with TRBJ2-2; D remains ambiguous. Germline V lookup: CDR1 SGHTS, CDR2 YDEGEE. This CDR3 spans 16 amino acids. V lost 1 base and J lost 0, with 10 bases in between. CDR3 DNA sequence: TGTGCCAGCAGCTTGAGTTACAGCTCGAACACCGGGGAGCTGTTTTTT. Residues: CASSLSYSSNTGELFF.

CDR3 amino acids: CASGSARQLAGGTDTQYF. The DNA for the CDR3 is TGTGCTAGTGGATCCGCCCGACAACTAGCGGGGGGGACAGATACGCAGTATTTT. The chain recombines TRBV12-5 with TRBJ2-3; TRBD2 matches 13 bases. CDR3 length: 18 residues. The germline V gene has CDR1 LGHNT and CDR2 FRNRAP. J lost 3 bases, V lost 6 bases, and 12 bases had no gene match. Supplemented by reference TRBV12-5 and TRBJ2-3, the full variable domain reads DARVTQTPRHKVTEMGQEVTMRCQPILGHNTVFWYRQTMMQGLELLAYFRNRAPLDDSGMPKDRFSAEMPDATLATLKIQPSEPRDSAVYFCASGSARQLAGGTDTQYFGPGTRLTVL.

The chain employs TRBV7-9 and TRBJ2-2; D is possibly TRBD2 (5 bases). In germline, CDR1 is SEHNR, CDR2 FQNEAQ (reference sequence). The CDR3 is 17 residues long. V gave up 5 bases and J gave up 4 bases, with 20 bases separating them. The CDR3, as DNA: TGTGCCAGCAGCGAAGACATTTGGACGGGGAGCACCGGGGAGCTGTTTTTT. This codes for CASSEDIWTGSTGELFF.